This T cell receptor beta chain was recovered during a study of metastatic and nonmetastatic thyroid tumors. No treatment had been given to any patient before thyroid surgery. A few counts support this clone. TCRdb reanalyzed the PCR reads with MiXCR. Found here are fewer than 50,000 clones, over 25% of them singletons; the top ten hold more than 9%. V gave up 6 bases and J gave up 0 bases, with 12 bases separating them. Germline V CDR1 and CDR2: MDHEN, SYDVKM. This CDR3 has 14 residues. Sequencing was done on a sample of blood. The receptor was derived from a male donor with papillary thyroid cancer or a benign thyroid nodule (not recorded which). Some clones in this sample may be carry-over from other donors' samples. The rearrangement uses TRBV28 and TRBJ2-7; D perhaps matches TRBD1 (6 bases). In nucleotides, the CDR3 is TGTGCCAGCAGAGTACAGGGACGCTCCTACGAGCAGTACTTC. Residues: CASRVQGRSYEQYF.